The 17 T cell receptor beta chains given below trace back to one sample, sequenced in a study of blood T cells in healthy people across ages. Sample-barcoded 5' priming and a J-beta primer mix drove a second PCR of roughly 7 to 11 cycles. TCRdb called the 5' RACE reads again in MiXCR, with one record for every CDR3 protein. Of almost 800,000 distinct CDR3 sequences in the sample, over 45% were seen once. The sequenced sample was blood. These receptors were collected from a young man in good health.

J is TRBJ2-6 and V is TRBV19; no reliable D call. Germline loops: CDR1 LNHDA, CDR2 SQIVND (reference sequence). CDR3 length: 16 amino acids. V shed 3 bases and J shed 0 bases, with 9 bases lying between them. CDR3 in DNA: TGTGCCAGTAGTATGGAGAGACTCTCTGGGGCCAACGTCCTGACTTTC. Its translation is CASSMERLSGANVLTF.

In DNA form, the CDR3 reads TGCAGCGCCGAACCCGCGACAGGGTACAATGAGCAGTACTTC. It codes for CSAEPATGYNEQYF. The V call is TRBV29-1, the J call TRBJ2-7, with 7 positions matching TRBD1. Germline trimming cut 7 bases from V and 7 bases from J; bases unmatched to any gene: 16. The germline gives CDR1 SQVTM, CDR2 ANQGSEA. This CDR3 is built from 14 residues.

V usage is TRBV5-1 and J usage is TRBJ2-7; TRBD1 is a possible D gene (6 bases). The V end was cut by 5 bases, the J end by 0 bases, with 12 bases between. The CDR3 contains 14 residues. CDR1 is SGHRS and CDR2 is YFSETQ in the germline V gene. The DNA of the CDR3 is TGCGCCAGCAGGGTTCGGACAGACTCCTACGAGCAGTACTTC. Its translation: CASRVRTDSYEQYF.

The chain has TRBV20-1 and TRBJ2-5; no firm D call. With the DNA end fitting TRBJ2-7 better, the J assignment may be wrong. This CDR3 is built from 12 residues. Germline lookup yields CDR1 DFQATT and CDR2 SNEGSKA (reference sequence). CDR3 residues: CSARWDSYEQYF. The CDR3 bases are TGCAGTGCTAGATGGGACTCCTACGAGCAGTACTTC.

This clonotype was detected a few times. The V and J genes are TRBV7-2 and TRBJ2-7; a possible D gene is TRBD2 (5 bases). Germline CDR1 SGHTA, CDR2 FQGNSA. V lost 5 bases to trimming and J lost 9 bases, with 23 bases between them. The CDR3 loop spans 15 amino acids. CDR3 coding DNA: TGTGCCAGCAGCCCGTCGGGGTCTCTCGGTCCCGGGCAGTACTTC. This sequence encodes CASSPSGSLGPGQYF.

A few counts support this clonotype. J is TRBJ2-3 and V is TRBV5-1; D remains ambiguous. The CDR3 length is 14 residues. In germline, CDR1 is SGHRS, CDR2 YFSETQ. With 0 bases removed from V and 4 bases from J, the gap between germline ends came to 9 bases. CDR3 DNA: TGCGCCAGCAGCTTGGAGATGGCATCAGATACGCAGTATTTT. Amino acid sequence: CASSLEMASDTQYF. The full variable domain, with the rest looked up from reference TRBV5-1 and TRBJ2-3, is KAGVTQTPRYLIKTRGQQVTLSCSPISGHRSVSWYQQTPGQGLQFLFEYFSETQRNKGNFPGRFSGRQFSNSRSEMNVSTLELGDSALYLCASSLEMASDTQYFGPGTRLTVL.

The J gene is TRBJ1-4, the V gene TRBV10-3, with 7 bases identical to TRBD1. CDR1 is ENHRY, CDR2 SYGVKD, per germline. The junction had 11 bases not matched to a gene; V was cut back by 6 bases and J by 7 bases. The CDR3 length is 15 residues. CDR3 sequence (DNA): TGTGCCATCAGCCCTGGAGGGGGCTTAGGTGAAAAACTGTTTTTT. Translation: CAISPGGGLGEKLFF.

V is TRBV4-1 and J is TRBJ1-1, with D possibly matching TRBD1 (5 bases). CDR1 is MGHRA, CDR2 YSYEKL, per germline. This CDR3 contains 19 residues. Trimming removed 5 bases at V and 6 bases at J, with 31 bases between. The CDR3 DNA sequence: TGCGCCAGCAGCAAATCCACCAGCCGGGCCCATATCCCGGGGGCTGAAGCTTTCTTT. This codes for CASSKSTSRAHIPGAEAFF.

The chain links TRBV7-2 to TRBJ2-1; 7 positions match TRBD2. Germline loops: CDR1 SGHTA, CDR2 FQGNSA. The CDR3 totals 14 residues. The V and J ends lost 8 bases and 6 bases, in that order; junction bases with no gene match: 10. CDR3 in DNA: TGTGCCAGCGGCACCGGACTAGTTGGCAATGAGCAGTTCTTC. This sequence encodes CASGTGLVGNEQFF.

J is TRBJ1-2 and V is TRBV6-1; no firm D call. Germline V gene lookup returns CDR1 MNHNS and CDR2 SASEGT. V shed 8 bases and J shed 6 bases, with 10 bases lying between them. The CDR3 runs to 11 residues. CDR3 residues: CASQVVNGYTF. The DNA of the CDR3 is TGTGCCAGCCAGGTTGTCAATGGCTACACCTTC.

The chain recombines TRBV29-1 with TRBJ2-5; the match to TRBD2 covers 10 bases. Gene TRBJ2-7 matches the end of the DNA better, so the J call may be wrong. Germline CDR1 reads SQVTM; CDR2 reads ANQGSEA. CDR3 length: 14 residues. This chain's CDR3 is CSVSPSGSPGEQYF. In DNA form, the CDR3 reads TGCAGCGTTTCCCCTAGCGGGAGCCCCGGCGAGCAGTACTTC.

The sample holds a few counts of this clonotype. This chain joins TRBV10-3 and TRBJ2-5, with D tentatively TRBD2 (6 bases). Trimming removed 6 bases at V and 5 bases at J, with 7 bases between. Germline values: CDR1 ENHRY, CDR2 SYGVKD. The CDR3 totals 11 residues. The CDR3 loop reads CAIREGETQYF. The CDR3 DNA reads TGTGCCATCAGGGAGGGGGAGACCCAGTACTTC.

The V gene is TRBV4-3, the J gene TRBJ2-5; either TRBD1 or TRBD2 may supply D (5 bases each). This CDR3 comprises 13 residues. From germline, CDR1 is LGHNA and CDR2 YSLEER. V gave up 0 bases and J gave up 11 bases, with 13 bases separating them. The CDR3 here is CASSQDVKWGQYF. CDR3 sequence (DNA): TGCGCCAGCAGCCAAGATGTGAAATGGGGGCAGTACTTC.

The V gene is TRBV4-3, the J gene TRBJ2-1; 9 nucleotides align to TRBD1. The V and J ends lost 4 bases and 7 bases, in that order; junction bases with no gene match: 8. Germline V gives CDR1 LGHNA, CDR2 YSLEER. The CDR3 consists of 15 residues. This CDR3 reads CASSLRDRDPNEQFF. The CDR3 DNA reads as TGCGCCAGCAGCCTCCGGGACAGGGACCCTAATGAGCAGTTCTTC.

The J gene is TRBJ2-5, the V gene TRBV5-1; a weak D match, TRBD2 (5 bases). The CDR3 has 12 amino acids. V was trimmed by 0 bases and J by 13 bases, leaving 13 bases between them. Germline lookup yields CDR1 SGHRS and CDR2 YFSETQ. CDR3 residues: CASSLESGPGYF. CDR3 sequence (DNA): TGCGCCAGCAGCTTGGAAAGCGGTCCGGGGTACTTC.

Worth noting for this clonotype: Germline and junction disagree at one end, which may indicate a read error. The genes are TRBV2 and TRBJ2-4; 11 bases are shared with TRBD1. Matching the DNA end better, TRBJ2-7 makes the J call doubtful. CDR1 is SNHLY and CDR2 is FYNNEI in the germline V gene. The CDR3 length is 15 residues. The CDR3 DNA sequence: TGTGCCAGCGGTGAGGACAGGGGGCGCGTCGACGAGCAGTACTTC. Encoded protein: CASGEDRGRVDEQYF.

V and J are TRBV10-3 and TRBJ2-7; no firm D call. The germline CDR1 and CDR2 sequences are ENHRY and SYGVKD. CDR3 length equals 14 residues. Between the trimmed V and J ends, which lost 3 bases and 1 base, there was a span of 10 bases. As DNA, the CDR3 is TGTGCCATCAGTGAACGGGTTGGGTCCTACGAGCAGTACTTC. This gives the protein CAISERVGSYEQYF.